The text below deals with one T cell receptor beta chain. Its antigen is still unknown. Its ends do not fully match the called genes, so a read error is possible. The germline V gene has CDR1 MNHEY and CDR2 SMNVEV (reference sequence). The CDR3 totals 15 residues. This sample stems from a study of blood T cells in healthy people across ages. Findings and limits, study-wide: A roughly linear age-dependent decrease characterized TCR beta diversity per million T cells. The unsorted PBMCs prevented any conclusive comparison of naive versus antigen-experienced cells. Long-lived and aged donors differed, with more naive CD4+ cells and higher diversity in the long-lived.

Primers used in a second PCR of about 7 to 11 cycles were a sample-barcoded 5' primer and a J-beta primer mix. Each CDR3 protein is one row after TCRdb ran MiXCR on the 5' RACE reads. The data contain about 1.5 million distinct CDR3 sequences, 40% to 50% of them singletons. The draw of peripheral blood yielded ten milliliters from each donor. The chain is built from TRBV27 and TRBJ2-1; TRBD2 matches 8 bases. Sequences were obtained from blood. This receptor was taken from a woman younger than 35 in good health. The chain's CDR3 is CASSPPGGPFNGQFF. The DNA of the CDR3 is TGTGCCAGCAGTCCACCGGGGGGGCCTTTCAATGGGCAGTTCTTC.